Below are 29 T cell receptor beta chains sequenced from a single sample in a study of shared clonotypes between healthy human individuals. TCRdb's copy holds only in-frame clones and misses some; the assay was immunoSEQ multiplex PCR. The sample lists approximately 1.5 million clones; around 98.5% were seen once. Sequences were obtained from naive CD4+ T cells sorted from blood. Subset: CD45RA+ positively selected. The receptors come from a man aged 25-45 years in good health.

This clone was recorded once. The chain links TRBV30 to TRBJ2-2; 7 bases are shared with TRBD1. The CDR3 extends over 15 amino acids. The V and J ends lost 3 bases and 3 bases, in that order; junction bases with no gene match: 7. Germline V gene sequence: CDR1 GTSNPN, CDR2 SVGIG (reference sequence). CDR3 residues: CAWRRQGIDTGELFF. The DNA for the CDR3 is TGTGCCTGGAGGAGACAGGGTATTGACACCGGGGAGCTGTTTTTT. Complete variable domain (other parts from reference TRBV30 and TRBJ2-2): SQTIHQWPATLVQPVGSPLSLECTVEGTSNPNLYWYRQAAGRGLQLLFYSVGIGQISSEVPQNLSASRPQDRQFILSSKKLLLSDSGFYLCAWRRQGIDTGELFFGEGSRLTVL.

V gene TRBV18 combines with J gene TRBJ2-1; the match to TRBD2 covers 8 bases. The CDR3 contains 15 residues. The V and J ends lost 3 bases and 8 bases, in that order; junction bases with no gene match: 9. CDR1 is KGHSH and CDR2 is LQKENI in the germline V gene. The CDR3, as DNA: TGTGCCAGCTCACCTGGGACTAGAGAGGGCCATGAGCAGTTCTTC. Protein product: CASSPGTREGHEQFF.

A word on this clone: In the same sample, other DNA sequences code for this CDR3. The genes are TRBV7-8 and TRBJ2-3; perhaps D is TRBD1 or TRBD2 (5 bases each). V was pared by 3 bases and J by 6 bases, with 7 bases between. The CDR3 sequence is 12 residues long. Germline V gives CDR1 SGHVS, CDR2 FQNEAQ. CDR3 protein: CASSLGTDTQYF. The DNA of the CDR3 is TGTGCCAGCAGCTTGGGGACGGATACGCAGTATTTT.

The rearrangement joins TRBV6-1 to TRBJ2-1; D unclear. The CDR3 totals 16 residues. Trimming took off 3 bases at V and 0 bases at J, with 12 bases between the two ends. Per germline, CDR1 MNHNS and CDR2 SASEGT. CDR3 amino acids: CASSDIPVGSYNEQFF. The CDR3 bases are TGTGCCAGCAGTGACATCCCGGTCGGCTCCTACAATGAGCAGTTCTTC.

The chain uses TRBV29-1 and TRBJ2-6; D perhaps matches TRBD1 (6 bases). The CDR3 is 18 amino acids. Per the germline V gene, CDR1 is SQVTM and CDR2 is ANQGSEA. The V gene lost 4 bases and the J gene lost 0 bases, with 19 bases spanning the gap. The DNA of the CDR3 is TGCAGCGTTGGAAAAGGCACAGGGAGAAACTCTGGGGCCAACGTCCTGACTTTC. Translated, it gives CSVGKGTGRNSGANVLTF.

The chain couples TRBV29-1 to TRBJ1-1, with 7 bases that match TRBD1. After removal of 7 bases from V and 0 bases from J, the junction contained 8 bases not matched to a gene. Germline V gives CDR1 SQVTM, CDR2 ANQGSEA. CDR3 length: 14 residues. Written as DNA, the CDR3 is TGCAGCGCAACTACAGGGGCGATGAACACTGAAGCTTTCTTT. This translates into CSATTGAMNTEAFF.

This clone appeared a single time. The rearrangement uses TRBV28 and TRBJ2-2; 7 bases fit TRBD2. Germline V gene lookup returns CDR1 MDHEN and CDR2 SYDVKM. With V trimmed by 8 bases and J by 6 bases, 3 bases remained unmatched. The CDR3 spans 12 residues. The CDR3 sequence: CASESGAGELFF. CDR3 nucleotide sequence: TGTGCCAGCGAGAGCGGGGCCGGGGAGCTGTTTTTT.

The J gene is TRBJ2-1, the V gene TRBV18; TRBD2 agrees at 8 bases. Trimming cost V 4 bases and J 0 bases; bases outside gene matches: 2. The V gene's germline CDR1 is KGHSH and CDR2 LQKENI. The CDR3 is made up of 15 amino acids. The CDR3 nucleotides are TGTGCCAGCTCACTCGGGGGGGTCTCCTACAATGAGCAGTTCTTC. Translating it yields CASSLGGVSYNEQFF.

V and J are TRBV18 and TRBJ2-6, with D maybe TRBD2 (7 bases). Germline CDR1 reads KGHSH; CDR2 reads LQKENI. The CDR3 spans 18 residues. V dropped 1 base and J dropped 2 bases, with 15 bases sitting between them. The CDR3 DNA reads TGTGCCAGCTCACCACTCTGGGGGGGGCCTCCTGGGGCCAACGTCCTGACTTTC. Residues: CASSPLWGGPPGANVLTF.

This chain joins TRBV28 and TRBJ2-5, with D possibly being TRBD2 (6 bases). The V gene's germline CDR1 is MDHEN and CDR2 SYDVKM. Trimming removed 1 base at V and 7 bases at J, with 16 bases between. This CDR3 has 15 residues. CDR3 amino acids: CASSLLGRGGVTQYF. CDR3 DNA sequence: TGTGCCAGCAGTTTATTGGGGCGGGGCGGAGTGACCCAGTACTTC. The full variable domain, completed using reference TRBV28 and TRBJ2-5, is DVKVTQSSRYLVKRTGEKVFLECVQDMDHENMFWYRQDPGLGLRLIYFSYDVKMKEKGDIPEGYSVSREKKERFSLILESASTNQTSMYLCASSLLGRGGVTQYFGPGTRLLVL.

The V call is TRBV7-2, the J call TRBJ2-5; D tentatively reads TRBD1 or TRBD2 (5 bases each). CDR1 and CDR2 from the germline V gene are SGHTA and FQGNSA. The length of the CDR3 is 13 residues. Trimming shortened V by 8 bases and J by 1 base, and 11 bases separated the two germline ends. The CDR3 sequence is CASGGPTQETQYF. The CDR3 region has the DNA TGTGCCAGCGGGGGACCGACCCAAGAGACCCAGTACTTC.

The genes are TRBV27 and TRBJ2-7; 11 bases are a match to TRBD1. CDR3 length: 17 amino acids. J lost 1 base, V lost 2 bases, and 7 bases had no gene match. The germline CDR1 and CDR2 sequences are MNHEY and SMNVEV (reference sequence). CDR3 region: CASSLRGDRGYSYEQYF. As DNA, the CDR3 is TGTGCCAGCAGTTTAAGGGGGGACAGGGGGTATTCCTACGAGCAGTACTTC.

This clone was seen a single time. CDR3 region: CASSPGAGEAGNQPQHF. DNA of the CDR3: TGTGCCAGCAGCCCCGGTGCGGGGGAGGCGGGCAATCAGCCCCAGCATTTT. The V call is TRBV11-2, the J call TRBJ1-5; tentative D call: TRBD1 (5 bases). The germline V and J ends were trimmed by 5 bases and 2 bases, with 19 bases remaining between them. CDR1 and CDR2 (germline): SGHAT, FQNNGV. The CDR3 length is 17 residues.

The rearrangement uses TRBV4-1 and TRBJ2-7; D unresolved. Per the germline V gene, CDR1 is MGHRA and CDR2 is YSYEKL. The V gene lost 0 bases and the J gene lost 7 bases, with 10 bases spanning the gap. The CDR3 is made up of 13 amino acids. Here the CDR3 DNA reads TGCGCCAGCAGCCAAGATCCCTCACGGGAGCAGTACTTC. Encoded protein: CASSQDPSREQYF.

V and J are TRBV19 and TRBJ2-3; D gene ambiguous. The germline V and J ends were trimmed by 0 bases and 6 bases, with 7 bases remaining between them. The CDR3 extends over 13 amino acids. CDR1 and CDR2 (germline): LNHDA, SQIVND (reference sequence). The CDR3 nucleotides are TGTGCCAGTAGTATAGAAGGCTCGGATACGCAGTATTTT. It specifies CASSIEGSDTQYF.

The chain is built from TRBV19 and TRBJ1-1, with 7 bases fitting TRBD1. The trim removed 1 base at V and 1 base at J, leaving 6 bases unmatched. The CDR3 length is 16 residues. Germline V gives CDR1 LNHDA, CDR2 SQIVND (reference sequence). The CDR3 sequence: CASSIGTTGANTEAFF. CDR3 coding DNA: TGTGCCAGTAGTATAGGAACTACAGGGGCGAACACTGAAGCTTTCTTT.

The gene calls are TRBV5-1 and TRBJ2-4, with 8 bases fitting TRBD1. Germline lookup yields CDR1 SGHRS and CDR2 YFSETQ. The V and J ends lost 4 bases and 0 bases, in that order; junction bases with no gene match: 9. The CDR3 runs to 17 residues. CDR3 sequence reads: CASSQEGTGLAKNIQYF. CDR3 coding DNA: TGCGCCAGCAGCCAAGAGGGGACAGGACTAGCCAAAAACATTCAGTACTTC.

With respect to this clone: Within the sample, other DNA sequences also encode this same CDR3. The chain combines TRBV7-2 with TRBJ2-7; no clear D gene. CDR1 is SGHTA and CDR2 is FQGNSA in the germline V gene. This CDR3 spans 11 amino acids. V was pared by 5 bases and J by 4 bases, with 6 bases between. CDR3 protein: CASSALYEQYF. DNA of the CDR3: TGTGCCAGCAGCGCACTGTACGAGCAGTACTTC.

As to this clone: The junction differs from germline at one of its ends, possibly a read error. The chain uses TRBV7-7 and TRBJ2-1; tentatively, D is TRBD2 (6 bases). CDR3 length: 15 amino acids. CDR1 and CDR2 from the germline V gene are SSHAT and FNYEAQ (reference sequence). CDR3 region: CASSLSSGQYNEQFF. CDR3 DNA: TGTGCTAGCAGCTTATCCAGCGGGCAATACAATGAGCAGTTCTTC.

V usage is TRBV28 and J usage is TRBJ2-7, with 8 bases fitting TRBD1. J lost 2 bases, V lost 6 bases, and 9 bases had no gene match. This CDR3 has 15 residues. The V gene's germline CDR1 is MDHEN and CDR2 SYDVKM. CDR3 in DNA: TGTGCCAGCAGGAAGACAGGGGCAAACGCCTACGAGCAGTACTTC. Translation gives CASRKTGANAYEQYF.

This clone was picked up one time. V usage is TRBV11-3 and J usage is TRBJ2-2; 14 bases are a match to TRBD2. Germline assignment: CDR1 SGHNT and CDR2 YENEEA. The CDR3 spans 16 residues. Unmatched junction bases numbered 4, after V lost 5 bases and J lost 5 bases. This chain's CDR3 is CASSPRLAGGTGELFF. CDR3 nucleotide sequence: TGTGCCAGCAGCCCCAGACTAGCGGGAGGGACCGGGGAGCTGTTTTTT.

This clone was observed once. The chain combines TRBV6-1 with TRBJ2-1; D call uncertain. Looked up from germline, CDR1 is MNHNS and CDR2 is SASEGT. This CDR3 region has 12 residues. Trimming cost V 4 bases and J 4 bases, with 5 bases left between them. CDR3 residues: CASSVRYNEQFF. The DNA of the CDR3 is TGTGCCAGCAGTGTCCGGTACAATGAGCAGTTCTTC.

V is TRBV6-5 and J is TRBJ2-7, with TRBD2 matching 8 bases. From germline, CDR1 is MNHEY and CDR2 SVGAGI. V lost 3 bases and J lost 5; bases outside the gene matches: 12. The length of the CDR3 is 16 residues. For the CDR3, the DNA is TGTGCCAGCAGTTATTCTCCGGGAGGGGTGAGGAACGAGCAGTACTTC. Its translation is CASSYSPGGVRNEQYF.

The rearrangement links TRBV18 to TRBJ2-7, with TRBD1 matching over 7 bases. The CDR3 is 22 residues long. CDR1 is KGHSH and CDR2 is LQKENI in the germline V gene. The J segment lost 2 bases and the V segment lost 3 bases, leaving 28 bases of the junction unmatched. The CDR3 reads CASSPSIAGTERMPLPTYEQYF. The DNA for the CDR3 is TGTGCCAGCTCACCCTCAATCGCCGGGACAGAGAGAATGCCACTACCGACCTACGAGCAGTACTTC.

V usage is TRBV2 and J usage is TRBJ1-1; D is undetermined. From germline, CDR1 is SNHLY and CDR2 FYNNEI. The CDR3 contains 13 residues. V gave up 7 bases and J gave up 0 bases, with 9 bases separating them. The DNA of the CDR3 is TGTGCCAGCACCCGCGAAGTGAACACTGAAGCTTTCTTT. This encodes CASTREVNTEAFF.

The chain combines TRBV7-6 with TRBJ2-3, with 8 bases lining up with TRBD2. The ends lost 5 bases at V and 3 bases at J; junction bases unmatched: 7. Germline V gene sequence: CDR1 SGHVS, CDR2 FNYEAQ. This CDR3 has 15 amino acids. The CDR3 spells CASSPRAGGTDTQYF. The CDR3 region has the DNA TGTGCCAGCAGCCCCAGGGCGGGAGGAACAGATACGCAGTATTTT.

The chain carries TRBV7-2 and TRBJ2-7, with D uncertain. Looked up from germline, CDR1 is SGHTA and CDR2 is FQGNSA. The ends were cut back, 5 bases at V and 0 bases at J, with 11 bases in the middle. The CDR3 totals 14 residues. In DNA, the CDR3 is TGTGCCAGCAGCCTCACCCCGAGCTCCTACGAGCAGTACTTC. The encoded protein is CASSLTPSSYEQYF. Supplemented by reference TRBV7-2 and TRBJ2-7, the full variable domain reads GAGVSQSPSNKVTEKGKDVELRCDPISGHTALYWYRQSLGQGLEFLIYFQGNSAPDKSGLPSDRFSAERTGGSVSTLTIQRTQQEDSAVYLCASSLTPSSYEQYFGPGTRLTVT.

With respect to this clone: Within the sample, other DNA sequences also encode this same CDR3. The genes are TRBV20-1 and TRBJ2-5, with unresolved D. The CDR3 consists of 11 residues. From germline, CDR1 is DFQATT and CDR2 SNEGSKA (reference sequence). Deletions cut 8 bases from V and 5 bases from J, with 12 bases between. The CDR3 sequence: CSPRVGETQYF. The CDR3, as DNA: TGCAGTCCAAGAGTAGGGGAGACCCAGTACTTC.

This sequence joins TRBV19 and TRBJ1-5, with no clear D. This CDR3 comprises 14 residues. The V end was cut by 0 bases, the J end by 5 bases, with 8 bases between. Germline assignment: CDR1 LNHDA and CDR2 SQIVND (reference sequence). The CDR3 region is CASSIDGLYQPQHF. The CDR3 nucleotides read TGTGCCAGTAGTATAGATGGACTTTATCAGCCCCAGCATTTT.